The 3 T cell receptor beta chains in this list originate from one sample, sequenced in a study of CD8+CD57+ T cells in acquired aplastic anemia. TCR beta VDJ and CDR3 were profiled, and genomic DNA was the template. TCRdb reanalysed the reads using MiXCR and keeps one entry per CDR3 protein. The sample shows 250,000 to 300,000 distinct CDR3 sequences, 55% to 60% of them seen only once. Sequences were obtained from sorted CD4+, CD8+, or CD8+CD57+ T cells (not recorded which) from PBMCs. The origin of the receptors is a human donor with severe aplastic anemia or a healthy control (not recorded which).

The CDR3 sequence is CASSLSRRLAGGQDTQYF. CDR3 in DNA: TGTGCCAGCAGCTTAAGTCGTCGACTAGCGGGGGGTCAGGATACGCAGTATTTT. The chain combines TRBV7-2 with TRBJ2-3; 13 bases fit TRBD2. V trimming: 2 bases; J trimming: 6 bases; junction bases outside the gene matches: 11. This CDR3 has 18 residues. Germline V gene data show CDR1 as SGHTA and CDR2 as FQGNSA.

This clonotype was detected only once. J is TRBJ1-1 and V is TRBV10-3, with D perhaps matching TRBD1 (5 bases). This CDR3 has 16 amino acids. CDR1 ENHRY and CDR2 SYGVKD come from the germline V gene. Trimming took off 10 bases at V and 1 base at J, with 22 bases between the two ends. The CDR3 here is CATRAHGRITNTEAFF. CDR3 nucleotides: TGTGCCACCAGGGCCCATGGACGGATAACGAACACTGAAGCTTTCTTT.

About this clonotype: Given a much more abundant clone one base away, this may be a read error. The chain recombines TRBV7-3 with TRBJ1-2; TRBD1 is a possible D gene (6 bases). Trimming took off 6 bases at V and 8 bases at J, with 19 bases between the two ends. Germline assignment: CDR1 SGHTA and CDR2 FQGTGA. This CDR3 contains 14 residues. CDR3 residues: CASSSTLGGEGYTF. The CDR3, as DNA: TGTGCCAGCAGTTCTACCCTAGGGGGTGAGGGCTACACCTTC.